These 24 T cell receptor beta chains share one sample of origin, sequenced in a study of T-cell memory formation after mild COVID-19. Each CDR3 protein gets one entry after TCRdb re-called the 5' RACE reads with MiXCR. There are about 55,000 distinct CDR3 sequences in the sample; around 9.5% occur only once, and 0.9% to 1.5% lies in the top ten. Material for sequencing was PBMCs or a T cell subset sorted from them (not recorded which). The receptors here all came from a man aged 18-30 years who had mild COVID-19 (a few samples of this study predate the infection). Cell type and time point are not known.

The chain has TRBV5-6 and TRBJ1-3; no clear D gene. The CDR3 runs 17 residues. Between the trimmed V and J ends, which lost 2 bases and 0 bases, there was a span of 15 bases. Per the germline V gene, CDR1 is SGHDT and CDR2 is YYEEEE. The CDR3: CASSFVSGLLSGNTIYF. The CDR3 coding sequence is TGTGCCAGCAGCTTTGTTTCGGGTTTGCTCTCTGGAAACACCATATATTTT. Full variable domain (outside the CDR3, taken from reference TRBV5-6 and TRBJ1-3): DAGVTQSPTHLIKTRGQQVTLRCSPKSGHDTVSWYQQALGQGPQFIFQYYEEEERQRGNFPDRFSGHQFPNYSSELNVNALLLGDSALYLCASSFVSGLLSGNTIYFGEGSWLTVV.

The table lists this clonotype with a few counts. The chain uses TRBV4-1 and TRBJ2-7; no clear D gene. The CDR3 has 14 amino acids. From germline, CDR1 is MGHRA and CDR2 YSYEKL. The V end lost 2 bases, the J end lost 0 bases, and 8 bases lay between the germline ends. DNA of the CDR3: TGCGCCAGCAGCCAACTCAGGAGCTCCTACGAGCAGTACTTC. Protein: CASSQLRSSYEQYF.

Only a few counts were recorded for this clonotype. CDR3 in amino acids: CASSTGQYNEQFF. CDR3 coding DNA: TGTGCCAGCAGTACGGGACAGTACAATGAGCAGTTCTTC. V gene TRBV12-3 or TRBV12-4 combines with J gene TRBJ2-1; 7 nucleotides agree with TRBD1. There are 13 residues in the CDR3. With 5 bases clipped from V and 4 bases from J, the junction kept 2 bases outside the gene matches.

There are a few counts of this clonotype. The V gene is TRBV12-3 or TRBV12-4, the J gene TRBJ2-2; D is perhaps TRBD1 (5 bases). This CDR3 contains 14 residues. The V end lost 3 bases, the J end lost 6 bases, and 11 bases lay between the germline ends. This CDR3 is CASSFFRQSGELFF. DNA for the CDR3: TGTGCCAGCAGTTTCTTCAGACAGTCCGGGGAGCTGTTTTTT.

This clonotype occurred a few times. The chain links TRBV12-3 or TRBV12-4 to TRBJ1-1; D is uncertain. V lost 5 bases to trimming and J lost 2 bases, with 12 bases between them. The CDR3 runs 14 residues. CDR3 amino acids: CASSRGDTNTEAFF. CDR3 DNA: TGTGCCAGCAGTCGTGGAGACACTAACACTGAAGCTTTCTTT.

This clonotype was counted between two and nine times. The V and J genes are TRBV5-5 and TRBJ2-4, with TRBD1 matching 7 bases. The CDR3 runs to 11 residues. Germline V gives CDR1 SGHKS, CDR2 YYEKEE (reference sequence). V gave up 4 bases and J gave up 11 bases; unmatched junction bases: 3. The CDR3 spells CASSATGVQYF. CDR3 nucleotides: TGTGCCAGCAGCGCCACAGGGGTTCAGTACTTC.

The J gene is TRBJ2-5, the V gene TRBV10-3, with unresolved D. The length of the CDR3 is 14 residues. The V gene lost 4 bases and the J gene lost 2 bases, with 11 bases spanning the gap. Germline V CDR1 and CDR2: ENHRY, SYGVKD. CDR3 sequence reads: CAISASGRQETQYF. The CDR3 bases are TGTGCCATCAGTGCGTCCGGCAGGCAAGAGACCCAGTACTTC.

This clonotype has at least ten counts. The gene calls are TRBV20-1 and TRBJ2-4; 9 bases align to TRBD2. Germline trimming cut 6 bases from V and 8 bases from J; bases unmatched to any gene: 5. The CDR3 totals 12 residues. The germline CDR1 and CDR2 sequences are DFQATT and SNEGSKA (reference sequence). CDR3 residues: CSAPSGAHIQYF. The CDR3 bases are TGCAGTGCCCCTAGCGGGGCCCACATTCAGTACTTC.

This clonotype was detected many times. The CDR3 DNA is TGTGCCAGCAGCTCTACCCCGGGACTAGCGGGGGGTACCGCTTGGGATGAGCAGTTCTTC. Translated, it gives CASSSTPGLAGGTAWDEQFF. The chain links TRBV7-9 to TRBJ2-1, with 15 nucleotides matching TRBD2. The germline V gene has CDR1 SEHNR and CDR2 FQNEAQ (reference sequence). With 4 bases clipped from V and 8 bases from J, the junction kept 18 bases outside the gene matches. The CDR3 consists of 20 residues.

This clonotype occurred many times. The J gene is TRBJ1-1, the V gene TRBV7-8; no reliable D call. Trimming pared 1 base from V and 1 base from J, leaving 7 bases between. The CDR3 has 14 amino acids. Germline values: CDR1 SGHVS, CDR2 FQNEAQ. The CDR3 region is CASSLGIRNTEAFF. The CDR3 nucleotides are TGTGCCAGCAGCTTAGGCATAAGGAACACTGAAGCTTTCTTT.

There are many counts of this clonotype. This chain joins TRBV6-2 or TRBV6-3 and TRBJ1-5; D gene unclear. V shed 7 bases and J shed 0 bases, with 4 bases lying between them. Germline CDR1 MNHEY, CDR2 SVGEGT. This CDR3 comprises 12 residues. The CDR3 nucleotides are TGTGCCAGCACGGATAGCAATCAGCCCCAGCATTTT. It specifies CASTDSNQPQHF.

The chain employs TRBV29-1 and TRBJ2-4; D is possibly TRBD2 (6 bases). Trimming left V 1 base short and J 2 bases short, with 12 bases between. From germline, CDR1 is SQVTM and CDR2 ANQGSEA. CDR3 length equals 15 residues. The CDR3 region has the DNA TGCAGCGTTGAAGGGGGGGACGGGACCAAAAACATTCAGTACTTC. It translates to CSVEGGDGTKNIQYF. Supplemented by reference TRBV29-1 and TRBJ2-4, the full variable domain reads SAVISQKPSRDICQRGTSLTIQCQVDSQVTMMFWYRQQPGQSLTLIATANQGSEATYESGFVIDKFPISRPNLTFSTLTVSNMSPEDSSIYLCSVEGGDGTKNIQYFGAGTRLSVL.

The genes are TRBV7-2 and TRBJ2-3; D is unresolved. V was pared by 4 bases and J by 2 bases, with 13 bases between. The CDR3 has 15 residues. In germline, CDR1 is SGHTA, CDR2 FQGNSA. CDR3 region: CASSSLLGFTDTQYF. Written as DNA, the CDR3 is TGTGCCAGCAGCTCTTTGCTGGGGTTCACAGATACGCAGTATTTT.

This clonotype was counted many times. J is TRBJ2-5 and V is TRBV7-3; D possibly matches TRBD1 or TRBD2 (5 bases each). The V end lost 2 bases, the J end lost 5 bases, and 18 bases lay between the germline ends. This CDR3 is 16 amino acids long. Per germline, CDR1 SGHTA and CDR2 FQGTGA. CDR3 amino acids: CASSLSGPSLGETQYF. The CDR3 DNA is TGTGCCAGCAGCTTATCGGGACCTAGTCTGGGGGAGACCCAGTACTTC.

This clonotype has ten or more counts. The CDR3 DNA is TGCGCCAGCAGCCAAGAATCCAGAAACACAGATACGCAGTATTTT. Protein product: CASSQESRNTDTQYF. This chain links TRBV4-3 with TRBJ2-3; D is unresolved. V was cut by 0 bases and J by 2 bases, with 9 bases left in between. Germline-derived CDR1 and CDR2 are LGHNA and YSLEER. CDR3 length equals 15 residues.

The sample holds a few counts of this clonotype. This chain joins TRBV28 and TRBJ2-3; 12 nucleotides match TRBD2. Per germline, CDR1 MDHEN and CDR2 SYDVKM. This CDR3 comprises 14 residues. V lost 7 bases to trimming and J lost 3 bases; unmatched junction nucleotides: 2. In nucleotides, the CDR3 is TGTGCCAGCACCGGGACTAGCGGGACAGATACGCAGTATTTT. Translated: CASTGTSGTDTQYF.

The genes are TRBV20-1 and TRBJ2-7; 8 nucleotides line up with TRBD2. The CDR3 has 14 residues. Germline lookup yields CDR1 DFQATT and CDR2 SNEGSKA (reference sequence). The V segment lost 6 bases and the J segment 2 bases; nucleotides outside the gene matches: 9. This CDR3 reads CSARGGSSPYEQYV. The DNA for the CDR3 is TGCAGTGCCCGGGGGGGGTCTTCCCCCTACGAGCAGTACGTC.

The chain employs TRBV12-5 and TRBJ2-1; perhaps D is TRBD1 or TRBD2 (5 bases each). Trimming took off 2 bases at V and 8 bases at J, with 16 bases between the two ends. The CDR3 has 15 amino acids. In germline, CDR1 is LGHNT, CDR2 FRNRAP. In DNA, the CDR3 is TGTGCTAGTGGTTTGATACCCGGGGCGACCGATGAGCAGTTCTTC. Translated: CASGLIPGATDEQFF.

V is TRBV2 and J is TRBJ2-1; D remains ambiguous. Germline V gives CDR1 SNHLY, CDR2 FYNNEI. The CDR3 covers 11 residues. V gave up 3 bases and J gave up 6 bases, with 3 bases separating them. CDR3 in amino acids: CASSESNEQFF. In nucleotides, the CDR3 is TGTGCCAGCAGTGAGAGCAATGAGCAGTTCTTC.

The gene calls are TRBV5-6 and TRBJ1-1, with D maybe TRBD1 (5 bases). Germline V CDR1 and CDR2: SGHDT, YYEEEE. Deletions cut 4 bases from V and 10 bases from J, with 17 bases between. The CDR3 runs to 13 residues. The CDR3 is CASSLGTALGAFF. The CDR3 DNA sequence: TGTGCCAGCAGCCTAGGGACGGCTTTAGGAGCTTTCTTT.

The V gene is TRBV5-1, the J gene TRBJ2-3; TRBD2 aligns across 7 bases. This CDR3 spans 17 amino acids. Germline V gene lookup returns CDR1 SGHRS and CDR2 YFSETQ. The junction had 8 bases not matched to a gene; V was cut back by 0 bases and J by 1 base. Here the CDR3 reads CASSLGPQAGGTDTQYF. For the CDR3, the DNA is TGCGCCAGCAGCTTGGGGCCGCAGGCGGGAGGCACAGATACGCAGTATTTT.

Ten or more counts support this clonotype. CDR3 region: CATRGAGNIQYF. CDR3 nucleotide sequence: TGTGCCACCAGAGGGGCCGGTAACATTCAGTACTTC. The V and J genes are TRBV15 and TRBJ2-4; a possible D gene is TRBD1 (5 bases). The length of the CDR3 is 12 residues. V lost 6 bases and J lost 7, with 10 bases in between. CDR1 and CDR2 (germline): LNHNV, YYDKDF (reference sequence). Full variable domain (rest looked up from reference TRBV15 and TRBJ2-4): DAMVIQNPRYQVTQFGKPVTLSCSQTLNHNVMYWYQQKSSQAPKLLFHYYDKDFNNEADTPDNFQSRRPNTSFCFLDIRSPGLGDTAMYLCATRGAGNIQYFGAGTRLSVL.

The chain joins TRBV12-3 or TRBV12-4 to TRBJ1-6; TRBD1 agrees at 10 bases. This CDR3 is 13 amino acids long. Trimming removed 6 bases from V and 8 bases from J; junction bases left unmatched: 1. This chain's CDR3 is CASRGTGDSPLHF. In nucleotides, the CDR3 is TGTGCCAGCAGAGGGACAGGGGATTCACCCCTCCACTTT.

In this sample, this clonotype turned up a few times. The chain links TRBV7-9 to TRBJ2-3, with D perhaps TRBD2 (5 bases). CDR1 is SEHNR, CDR2 FQNEAQ, per germline (reference sequence). V shed 6 bases and J shed 6 bases, with 25 bases lying between them. CDR3 size: 17 residues. The CDR3, as DNA: TGTGCCAGCAGTTTACCCCCATACGAGGGCAAAATCGATACGCAGTATTTT. It specifies CASSLPPYEGKIDTQYF.